Presented here are 30 T cell receptor beta chains from one specimen sequenced in a study of blood T cell repertoires in COVID-19. Sequencing used immunoSEQ multiplex PCR; TCRdb keeps in-frame clones, though not all of them. The data contain a few hundred thousand clones, around 91% of them singletons. The source material was peripheral blood. The receptors were sampled from a woman aged 55-70 years with acute or convalescent COVID-19.

This chain connects TRBV6-2 or TRBV6-3 to TRBJ1-6, with D tentatively TRBD1 (6 bases). Germline V lookup: CDR1 MNHEY, CDR2 SVGEGT. This CDR3 is 15 amino acids long. V lost 6 bases to trimming and J lost 10 bases, with 19 bases between them. The CDR3 DNA reads as TGTGCCAGCAGCTCCCAAGGGAGGGGGGACTCACCCCTCCACTTT. It codes for CASSSQGRGDSPLHF.

This chain links TRBV10-3 with TRBJ2-2, with 9 positions matching TRBD2. The CDR3 spans 17 residues. V lost 3 bases and J lost 2; bases outside the gene matches: 7. Germline values: CDR1 ENHRY, CDR2 SYGVKD. CDR3 DNA sequence: TGTGCCATCAGTGATAGTAGCGGGGGCCCTAACACCGGGGAGCTGTTTTTT. Amino acid sequence: CAISDSSGGPNTGELFF.

This clone appeared many times. The chain employs TRBV28 and TRBJ2-6; D is unclear. The CDR3 covers 15 residues. Trimming removed 4 bases at V and 2 bases at J, with 9 bases between. CDR1 and CDR2 from the germline V gene are MDHEN and SYDVKM. DNA for the CDR3: TGTGCCAGCAGTTCGGGTTATGCTGGGGCCAACGTCCTGACTTTC. It yields the protein CASSSGYAGANVLTF.

V and J are TRBV7-3 and TRBJ1-1, with 7 bases fitting TRBD1. The V gene end was trimmed by 5 bases and the J gene end by 4 bases; junction bases not matched to a gene: 4. This CDR3 comprises 13 residues. Germline assignment: CDR1 SGHTA and CDR2 FQGTGA. CDR3 residues: CASSTNRGTEAFF. DNA of the CDR3: TGTGCCAGCAGCACGAACAGGGGCACTGAAGCTTTCTTT.

V gene TRBV3-1 (or the pseudogene TRBV3-2) combines with J gene TRBJ2-7; D may be TRBD2 (6 bases). The CDR3 is made up of 15 amino acids. Trimming stripped 3 bases from V and 6 bases from J, with 18 bases between. Germline V CDR1 and CDR2: LGHDT, YNNKEL (reference sequence). CDR3 nucleotide sequence: TGTGCCAGCAGCCAGGGGGACTTAGTGACCGGCGAGCAGTACTTC. It is translated as CASSQGDLVTGEQYF.

The genes are TRBV11-2 and TRBJ1-2; TRBD1 is a possible D gene (6 bases). Germline CDR1 SGHAT, CDR2 FQNNGV. The CDR3 loop spans 15 amino acids. Between the trimmed V and J ends, which lost 1 base and 4 bases, there was a span of 13 bases. The CDR3 spells CASSLGFAGAYGYTF. For the CDR3, the DNA is TGTGCCAGCAGCTTAGGATTCGCAGGGGCCTATGGCTACACCTTC.

The genes are TRBV30 and TRBJ1-5, with 7 bases that match TRBD1. In germline, CDR1 is GTSNPN, CDR2 SVGIG (reference sequence). This CDR3 region has 14 residues. The V segment lost 6 bases and the J segment 0 bases; nucleotides outside the gene matches: 5. The CDR3 region is CACKTGNSNQPQHF. The CDR3 nucleotides read TGTGCCTGTAAGACAGGGAATAGCAATCAGCCCCAGCATTTT. The variable domain in full, with the rest retrieved from reference TRBV30 and TRBJ1-5, is SQTIHQWPATLVQPVGSPLSLECTVEGTSNPNLYWYRQAAGRGLQLLFYSVGIGQISSEVPQNLSASRPQDRQFILSSKKLLLSDSGFYLCACKTGNSNQPQHFGDGTRLSIL.

V and J are TRBV11-2 and TRBJ1-2; D ambiguous. This CDR3 region has 14 residues. With 2 bases removed from V and 2 bases from J, the gap between germline ends came to 9 bases. CDR1 is SGHAT, CDR2 FQNNGV, per germline. As DNA, the CDR3 is TGTGCCAGCAGCTTATGGAGGGAAAACTATGGCTACACCTTC. The encoded protein is CASSLWRENYGYTF.

The table lists this clone with a few counts. The chain carries TRBV24-1 and TRBJ2-4; perhaps TRBD2 as D (5 bases). Germline V gene sequence: CDR1 KGHDR, CDR2 SFDVKD. V dropped 1 base and J dropped 3 bases, with 15 bases sitting between them. The CDR3 contains 17 residues. The CDR3 here is CATSDLAASFGKNIQYF. CDR3 bases: TGTGCCACCAGTGATTTAGCGGCGAGTTTTGGCAAAAACATTCAGTACTTC.

This chain connects TRBV24-1 to TRBJ2-1, with a tentative D call TRBD2 (5 bases). Germline CDR1 and CDR2: KGHDR and SFDVKD. V lost 5 bases and J lost 5, with 12 bases in between. The CDR3 sequence is 14 residues long. CDR3 DNA sequence: TGTGCCACCAGTGGGGAGTGGCTTGACAATGAGCAGTTCTTC. Its translation: CATSGEWLDNEQFF.

The CDR3, as DNA: TGTGCCAGCACTCCTACTAGCGGGGGGTCCATCTCCTACAATGAGCAGTTCTTC. Translated: CASTPTSGGSISYNEQFF. This chain connects TRBV28 to TRBJ2-1, with 12 bases fitting TRBD2. The germline gives CDR1 MDHEN, CDR2 SYDVKM. The CDR3 is 18 amino acids. The V segment lost 7 bases and the J segment 0 bases; nucleotides outside the gene matches: 10.

This chain links TRBV19 with TRBJ2-1; D may be TRBD2 (5 bases). CDR3 length: 14 amino acids. Germline-derived CDR1 and CDR2 are LNHDA and SQIVND (reference sequence). Trimming cost V 1 base and J 8 bases, with 12 bases left between them. DNA of the CDR3: TGTGCCAGTAGTATAGCGGGGATAGGCTATGAGCAGTTCTTC. Encoded protein: CASSIAGIGYEQFF. Looking up the rest from reference TRBV19 and TRBJ2-1 gives the full variable domain: DGGITQSPKYLFRKEGQNVTLSCEQNLNHDAMYWYRQDPGQGLRLIYYSQIVNDFQKGDIAEGYSVSREKKESFPLTVTSAQKNPTAFYLCASSIAGIGYEQFFGPGTRLTVL.

The V and J genes are TRBV7-2 and TRBJ2-3, with D possibly being TRBD1 (5 bases). CDR1 and CDR2 from the germline V gene are SGHTA and FQGNSA. Trimming shortened V by 5 bases and J by 4 bases, and 16 bases separated the two germline ends. The CDR3 runs 15 residues. Here the CDR3 DNA reads TGTGCCAGCAGCCTTGACCCTGGGGCTTCAGATACGCAGTATTTT. Protein product: CASSLDPGASDTQYF.

The chain links TRBV6-1 to TRBJ1-2; TRBD1 is a possible D gene (5 bases). CDR1 and CDR2 from the germline V gene are MNHNS and SASEGT. This CDR3 is built from 13 residues. The V end lost 0 bases, the J end lost 7 bases, and 9 bases lay between the germline ends. The CDR3 sequence: CASSEAVTAGYTF. The DNA of the CDR3 is TGTGCCAGCAGTGAAGCTGTGACAGCTGGCTACACCTTC.

The V call is TRBV6-4, the J call TRBJ2-2, with TRBD2 matching 7 bases. This CDR3 is built from 16 residues. V lost 4 bases, J lost 1 base, and 6 bases stayed unmatched. Germline V lookup: CDR1 MRHNA, CDR2 SNTAGT. The CDR3: CASSGQAGLNTGELFF. The CDR3 region has the DNA TGTGCCAGCAGTGGGCAAGCGGGGCTGAACACCGGGGAGCTGTTTTTT.

The genes are TRBV6-2 or TRBV6-3 and TRBJ1-2, with D unresolved. This CDR3 is built from 13 residues. CDR1 and CDR2 (germline): MNHEY, SVGEGT. The germline V and J ends were trimmed by 2 bases and 6 bases, with 10 bases remaining between them. In nucleotides, the CDR3 is TGTGCCAGCAGTTACCGGGGAGGTCATGGCTACACCTTC. It translates to CASSYRGGHGYTF.

This chain connects TRBV19 to TRBJ1-6; TRBD1 matches 7 bases. CDR1 is LNHDA and CDR2 is SQIVND in the germline V gene (reference sequence). There are 12 residues in the CDR3. V gave up 11 bases and J gave up 16 bases; unmatched junction bases: 14. The CDR3: CASHGQEGSLHF. The CDR3 DNA sequence: TGTGCCTCCCATGGACAGGAGGGGTCTCTCCACTTT.

J is TRBJ1-2 and V is TRBV7-2; weak D call: TRBD1 (5 bases). V lost 1 base and J lost 6, with 15 bases in between. The CDR3 length is 15 residues. Germline values: CDR1 SGHTA, CDR2 FQGNSA. CDR3 in amino acids: CASSLEGRQGHGYTF. The CDR3 DNA is TGTGCCAGCAGCTTAGAGGGGCGTCAGGGCCATGGCTACACCTTC.

The chain carries TRBV27 and TRBJ2-1; D gene ambiguous. This CDR3 comprises 12 residues. Germline-derived CDR1 and CDR2 are MNHEY and SMNVEV (reference sequence). Trimming pared 5 bases from V and 4 bases from J, leaving 6 bases between. The CDR3 sequence is CASSPEYNEQFF. The CDR3 bases are TGTGCCAGCAGTCCCGAGTACAATGAGCAGTTCTTC.

V usage is TRBV5-4 and J usage is TRBJ1-2; possibly TRBD1 for D (6 bases). The germline V gene has CDR1 SGHNT and CDR2 YYREEE (reference sequence). Trimming took 0 bases from V and 6 from J, leaving 9 bases between them. This CDR3 has 13 amino acids. CDR3 protein: CASSLAGVDGYTF. CDR3 coding DNA: TGTGCCAGCAGCTTGGCAGGGGTGGATGGCTACACCTTC.

The chain combines TRBV18 with TRBJ1-2, with 7 positions matching TRBD1. CDR3 length: 14 amino acids. The V gene end was trimmed by 3 bases and the J gene end by 4 bases; junction bases not matched to a gene: 5. CDR1 is KGHSH and CDR2 is LQKENI in the germline V gene. The CDR3 bases are TGTGCCAGCTCACCGGGACAGTCACGCTATGGCTACACCTTC. It encodes CASSPGQSRYGYTF.

The V call is TRBV6-1, the J call TRBJ1-1; 10 positions match TRBD1. CDR3 length: 16 residues. J lost 1 base, V lost 4 bases, and 6 bases had no gene match. Germline CDR1 MNHNS, CDR2 SASEGT. The CDR3 spells CASSAGTGVRNTEAFF. CDR3 sequence (DNA): TGTGCCAGCAGTGCCGGGACAGGGGTCAGGAACACTGAAGCTTTCTTT.

The V gene is TRBV7-2, the J gene TRBJ2-5, with TRBD1 identical over 8 bases. Germline V gene data show CDR1 as SGHTA and CDR2 as FQGNSA. The trim removed 3 bases at V and 4 bases at J, leaving 1 base unmatched. This CDR3 has 13 amino acids. CDR3 protein: CASSFRGRETQYF. The CDR3 DNA reads as TGTGCCAGCAGCTTCAGGGGGCGAGAGACCCAGTACTTC.

This chain links TRBV28 with TRBJ1-1; TRBD1 agrees at 10 bases. There are 16 residues in the CDR3. The V segment lost 5 bases and the J segment 4 bases; nucleotides outside the gene matches: 10. Germline CDR1 is MDHEN and CDR2 is SYDVKM. CDR3 residues: CASSILGQGHGTEAFF. The CDR3, as DNA: TGTGCCAGCAGTATCTTGGGACAGGGGCATGGCACTGAAGCTTTCTTT.

The chain links TRBV7-2 to TRBJ1-2; 9 bases match TRBD1. The CDR3 runs 15 residues. CDR1 and CDR2 from the germline V gene are SGHTA and FQGNSA. The junction had 9 bases not matched to a gene; V was cut back by 2 bases and J by 8 bases. The CDR3 DNA reads as TGTGCCAGCAGCTTATGGTTGACAGGGGGGGAAGGCTACACCTTC. Its translation: CASSLWLTGGEGYTF.

The CDR3 is CASSYTGGREKLFF. Here the CDR3 DNA reads TGTGCCAGCAGTTACACAGGGGGCCGTGAAAAACTGTTTTTT. The chain couples TRBV6-2 or TRBV6-3 to TRBJ1-4, with 9 bases lining up with TRBD1. The V segment lost 2 bases and the J segment 7 bases; nucleotides outside the gene matches: 2. CDR3 length: 14 residues. Germline CDR1 is MNHEY and CDR2 is SVGEGT.

V is TRBV5-6 and J is TRBJ2-7, with a tentative D call TRBD1 (6 bases). The germline CDR1 and CDR2 sequences are SGHDT and YYEEEE. With 4 bases removed from V and 0 bases from J, the gap between germline ends came to 14 bases. This CDR3 is 15 amino acids long. The CDR3, as DNA: TGTGCCAGCAGCCTAGGACAGACAGTCTCCTACGAGCAGTACTTC. This sequence encodes CASSLGQTVSYEQYF.

The V and J genes are TRBV3-1 (or the pseudogene TRBV3-2) and TRBJ2-1, with TRBD2 identical over 9 bases. This CDR3 contains 18 residues. Germline V gene sequence: CDR1 LGHDT, CDR2 YNNKEL (reference sequence). Unmatched junction bases numbered 7, after V lost 1 base and J lost 0 bases. In DNA, the CDR3 is TGTGCCAGCAGCCAAGCGAGCGGGAGGCTAAGCTCCTACAATGAGCAGTTCTTC. Translated: CASSQASGRLSSYNEQFF.

The rearrangement uses TRBV19 and TRBJ1-3; D gene unclear. Looked up from germline, CDR1 is LNHDA and CDR2 is SQIVND (reference sequence). Trimming took 8 bases from V and 3 from J, leaving 17 bases between them. CDR3 length: 15 amino acids. This CDR3 is CASSNRGRYGNTIYF. For the CDR3, the DNA is TGTGCCAGTTCTAACCGGGGAAGATATGGAAACACCATATATTTT.

The chain uses TRBV27 and TRBJ1-1; TRBD1 might be the D (5 bases). The CDR3 has 13 amino acids. Looked up from germline, CDR1 is MNHEY and CDR2 is SMNVEV (reference sequence). V gave up 5 bases and J gave up 4 bases, with 11 bases separating them. CDR3 region: CASSPAGPTEAFF. The CDR3, as DNA: TGTGCCAGCAGTCCAGCAGGGCCCACTGAAGCTTTCTTT.